This T cell receptor beta chain was captured in a study of read filtering for tumor transcriptome and immune sequencing (TCRdb year 2020). Broadly, across the study: The cohort was composed of 17 male and 14 female patients, with a mean age of approximately 70 years and an age range of about 47 to 85. One main goal was a read-filtering strategy for immune repertoire data, in particular deciding whether clonotypes backed by only one read should be removed. After DNase treatment, whole-transcriptome libraries were prepared using the TruSeq RNA Access Library Prep Kit. Per sample, about 4.05 to 10.27 million TCR-region mapped reads were obtained with IR-seq, compared with only roughly 80 to 1273 with RNA-seq. Using the same bone marrow samples, the study compared TCR repertoires obtained by targeted immune repertoire sequencing with those obtained by bulk whole-transcriptome sequencing. By revised international staging, eight or nine patients were R-ISS I, under 20 were R-ISS II and over 5 were R-ISS III. General study outcomes and caveats: Single-read clonotypes made up roughly four fifths of clonotypes but roughly 3.5% of total reads in IR-seq, and roughly 75% of clonotypes and approximately 48% of reads in RNA-seq. Removing single-read clonotypes increased the correlation between IR-seq and RNA-seq shared clonotype proportions. The sorted CD138-negative fraction was not purified T cells but a mixed bone marrow immune population. Compared with RNA-seq, IR-seq captured clonotypes at much greater depth and more reliably, and a smaller IR-seq throughput was enough to identify most of the shared clonotypes.

The CDR3 holds 11 amino acids from the cysteine to the phenylalanine. The kept DNA is CDR3 alone, 33 bases in frame from the first base. Based on the germline V gene, the CDR1 and CDR2 sequences are SQVTM and ANQGSEA. The junction shows trimming of 5 bases on V and 6 bases on J, plus 11 bases between the germline ends. Bone marrow was sampled from every patient at the time of active disease. Ficoll-Hypaque density gradient centrifugation was used to isolate the bone marrow mononuclear cells. Myeloma plasma cells were removed and CD138-negative cells were collected by negative selection after labeling with CD138 magnetic microbeads on a MACS separator. The purity of the isolated cells was checked by flow cytometry with CD138 antibodies on an Attune NxT. TRIzol reagent was used to extract total RNA, which was then quantified with a NanoDrop spectrophotometer. Paired RNA-seq and IR-seq were performed on each patient's CD138-negative bone marrow sample.

The Immunoverse kit was used to build TCR libraries from roughly 370 ng RNA, with molecular barcoded adaptors covering alpha/delta and beta/gamma chains. TCR library preparation used the same RNA that went into transcriptome sequencing. Sequencing of the TCR libraries was done on an Illumina HiSeq 4000 with 2 x 150 cycles. The authors' pipeline ran thus. With MiXCR, TCR reads were aligned to human V, D, J and C references and assembled into CDR3 clonotypes, with quality filtering and error correction included. The tcR package in R was used for analysis of clonotype counts and gene usage diversity. For inspection of raw mapping reads, RNA-seq reads were mapped by STAR aligner version 2.5.3a onto GRCh37 of the human genome. IR-seq fastq files were randomly downsampled with Seqtk 1.3 to test the effect of sequencing depth on detected clonotypes. In-frame beta chains were kept once TCRdb had trimmed the public reads at Q25 with fastp and called clones with MiXCR. Records with the same CDR3 protein are collapsed into one entry carrying the most frequent genes and DNA. These V and J calls are TCRdb output, not the study's own analysis. The sample contains 100,000 to 150,000 distinct CDR3 sequences, over 10% of them found a single time. 8% to 13% of the sample rests with the top ten.

As to this clonotype: The antigen it binds to is not known. No clone much larger than this one lies a single base away; base qualities are absent.

Sequencing was done on a sample of a population of CD138-negative cells sorted from bone marrow. Explained via the paper, the cell subset or site label denotes: bone marrow mononuclear cells depleted of CD138+ plasma/myeloma cells by negative magnetic selection. The chain is encoded by TRBV29-1 joined to TRBJ2-7; no confident D gene assignment can be made. This TCR was sampled from a donor at least 40 years old with multiple myeloma. The nucleotides read TGCAGCGTTCAGGCCTCTGTCGAGCAGTACTTC. This translates into CSVQASVEQYF.